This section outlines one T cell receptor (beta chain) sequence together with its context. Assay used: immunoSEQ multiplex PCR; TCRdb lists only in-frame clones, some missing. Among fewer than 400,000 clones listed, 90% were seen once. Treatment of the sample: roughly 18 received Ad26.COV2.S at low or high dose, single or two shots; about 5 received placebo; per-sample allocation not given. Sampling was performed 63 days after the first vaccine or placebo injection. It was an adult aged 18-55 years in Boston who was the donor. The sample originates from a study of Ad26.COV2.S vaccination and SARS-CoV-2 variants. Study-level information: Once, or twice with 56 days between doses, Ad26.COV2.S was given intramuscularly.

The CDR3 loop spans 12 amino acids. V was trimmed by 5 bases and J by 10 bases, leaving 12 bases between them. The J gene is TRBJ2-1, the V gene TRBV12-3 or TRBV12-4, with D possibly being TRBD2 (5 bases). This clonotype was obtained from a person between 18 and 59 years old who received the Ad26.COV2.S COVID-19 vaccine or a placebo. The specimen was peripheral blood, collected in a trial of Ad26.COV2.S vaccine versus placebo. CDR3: CASSPGTKEQFF. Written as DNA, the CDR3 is TGTGCCAGCAGTCCGGGAACAAAGGAGCAGTTCTTC.